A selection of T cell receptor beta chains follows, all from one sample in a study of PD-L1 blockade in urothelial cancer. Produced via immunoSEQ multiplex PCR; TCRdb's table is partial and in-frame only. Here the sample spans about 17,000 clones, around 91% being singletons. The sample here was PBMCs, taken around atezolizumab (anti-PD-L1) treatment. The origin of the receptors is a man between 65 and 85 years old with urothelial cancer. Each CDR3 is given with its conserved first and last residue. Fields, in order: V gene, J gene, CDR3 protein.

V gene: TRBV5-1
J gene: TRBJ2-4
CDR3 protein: CASSLMGLAGANIQYF

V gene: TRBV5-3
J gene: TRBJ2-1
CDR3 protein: CARSFRPEGDPRSQFF

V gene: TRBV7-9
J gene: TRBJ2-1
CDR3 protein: CASSGQRLYNEQFF

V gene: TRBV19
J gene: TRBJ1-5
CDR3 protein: CASSPDRVSNQPQHF

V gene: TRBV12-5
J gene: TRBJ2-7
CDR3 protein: CASGLQVGQYF

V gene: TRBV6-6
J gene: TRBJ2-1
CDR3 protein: CASSQGSYNEQFF

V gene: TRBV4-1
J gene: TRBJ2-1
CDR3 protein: CASSQAGGLYNEQFF

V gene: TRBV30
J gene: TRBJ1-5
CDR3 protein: CAWSPHRIQGEGNQPQHF

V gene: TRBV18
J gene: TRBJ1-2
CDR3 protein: CASSPGQGTGGGYTF

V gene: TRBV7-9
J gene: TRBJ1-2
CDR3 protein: CASSPGIF

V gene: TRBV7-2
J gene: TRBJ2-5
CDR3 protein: CASSLDSGGVGMGWETQYF

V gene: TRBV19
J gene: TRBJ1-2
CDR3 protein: CASTKDRRGGGYTF

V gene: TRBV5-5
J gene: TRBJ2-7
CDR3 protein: CASSLAGSGAYEQYF

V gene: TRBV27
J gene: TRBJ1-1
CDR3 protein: CASSLGGLRTEAFF

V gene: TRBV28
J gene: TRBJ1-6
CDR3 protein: CASSTGTEFSYNSPLHF

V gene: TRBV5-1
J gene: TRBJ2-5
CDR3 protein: CASSISGGPWGQETQYF

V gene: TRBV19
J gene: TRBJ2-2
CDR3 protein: CASSRNTGELFF

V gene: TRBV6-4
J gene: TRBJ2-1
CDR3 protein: CASSGGQGPNNEQFF

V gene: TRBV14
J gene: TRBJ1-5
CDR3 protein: CASSQGRGSQPQHF

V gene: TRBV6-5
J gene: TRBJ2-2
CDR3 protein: CASSYFQTTPGELFF

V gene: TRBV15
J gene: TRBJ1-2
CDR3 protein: CATSRDRGANYGYTF

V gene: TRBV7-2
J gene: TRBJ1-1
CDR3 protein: CASSATAVNTEAFF

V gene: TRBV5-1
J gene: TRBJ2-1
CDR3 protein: CASRLSGGAENEQFF

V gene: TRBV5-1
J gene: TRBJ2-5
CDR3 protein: CASSRGGWGYQETQYF

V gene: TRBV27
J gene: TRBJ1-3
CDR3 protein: CASSLDRAGNTIYF

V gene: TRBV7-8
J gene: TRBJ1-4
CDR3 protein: CASSLQGLKEKLFF

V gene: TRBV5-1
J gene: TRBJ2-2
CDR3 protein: CASSSQGGVDTGELFF

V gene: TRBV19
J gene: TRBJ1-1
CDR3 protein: CASSSAGQGEAFF

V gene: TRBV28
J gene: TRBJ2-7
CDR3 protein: CASSLPGILYEQYF

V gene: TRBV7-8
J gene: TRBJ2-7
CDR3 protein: CASSLSSYEQYF

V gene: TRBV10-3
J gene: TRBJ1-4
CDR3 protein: CAISARSNEKLFF

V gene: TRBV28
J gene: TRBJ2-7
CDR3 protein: CASTSQVEQYF

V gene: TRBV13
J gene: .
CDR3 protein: CASRRTGNSYEQYF

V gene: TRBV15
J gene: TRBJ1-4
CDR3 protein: CATSRQGARGEKLFF

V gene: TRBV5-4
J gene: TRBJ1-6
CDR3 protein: CASSPRGNNSPLHF